This T cell receptor beta chain was captured in a study of T cells in Graves' hyperthyroidism and ophthalmopathy. The hyperthyroidism was newly diagnosed and had lasted under 2 months; the patients were aged 18 to 65. TCR beta CDR3 regions were amplified from RNA. The TCR CDR3 was amplified in a first-round RT-PCR using the HTBI primer set. In TCRdb, the multiplex PCR reads were re-called with MiXCR into one record per CDR3 protein. The data hold about 700,000 distinct CDR3 sequences, with 14% observed a single time. Study-wide results and caveats: Ophthalmopathy and stable hyperthyroidism were told apart by a 13 V-J model.

As to this clonotype: The target antigen is unknown.

The sample comprised blood. The sequence was collected from a woman between 18 and 29 years old with Graves' hyperthyroidism.

The CDR3 protein is CATIKTGSTDTQYF. The CDR3 nucleotides are TGTGCCACCATTAAGACAGGGAGCACAGATACGCAGTATTTT. This chain joins TRBV24-1 and TRBJ2-3; 7 bases are shared with TRBD1. V trimming: 8 bases; J trimming: 0 bases; junction bases outside the gene matches: 4. The CDR3 covers 14 residues. The germline V gene has CDR1 KGHDR and CDR2 SFDVKD.